This T cell receptor beta chain was obtained from a study of neurological immune-mediated disorders. Study results and limitations: The absence of any CDR3 amino acid sequence shared by expanded clones across subjects suggests that repertoires were private in all groups.

The table lists this clonotype with many counts. Its antigen is still unknown. About a million sorted CD4+ or CD8+ T cells made each library. J lost 6 bases, V lost 4 bases, and 1 base had no gene match. From germline, CDR1 is ENHRY and CDR2 SYGVKD. This CDR3 has 14 residues. MiXCR, applied by TCRdb to the 5' RACE reads, yields one record per CDR3 protein. The sample comprises approximately 20,000 distinct CDR3 sequences, 17% of which are singletons, and approximately 7.6% rests with the top ten. V gene TRBV10-3 combines with J gene TRBJ2-1; 12 bases align to TRBD2. The sample comprised CD8+ T cells from blood. The origin of this receptor is a woman aged 18 to 35 with multiple sclerosis. The CDR3 region is CAISGLAGANEQFF. In DNA form, the CDR3 reads TGTGCCATCAGTGGACTAGCGGGGGCCAATGAGCAGTTCTTC.